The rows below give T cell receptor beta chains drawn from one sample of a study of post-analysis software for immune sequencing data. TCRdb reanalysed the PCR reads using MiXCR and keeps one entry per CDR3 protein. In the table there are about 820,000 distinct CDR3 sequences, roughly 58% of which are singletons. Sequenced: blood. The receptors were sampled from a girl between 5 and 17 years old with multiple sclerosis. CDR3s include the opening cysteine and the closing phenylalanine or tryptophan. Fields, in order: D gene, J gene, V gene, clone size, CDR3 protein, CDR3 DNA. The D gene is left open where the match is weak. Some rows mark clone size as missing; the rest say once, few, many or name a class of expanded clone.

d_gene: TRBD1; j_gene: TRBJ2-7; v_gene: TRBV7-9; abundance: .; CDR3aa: CASGLTGSDYEQYF; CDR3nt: TGTGCCAGCGGATTGACAGGGTCGGATTACGAGCAGTACTTC
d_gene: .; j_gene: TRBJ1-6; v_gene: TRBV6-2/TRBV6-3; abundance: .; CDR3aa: CASTRTPETGPLHF; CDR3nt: TGTGCCAGCACTCGAACTCCGGAGACCGGACCCCTCCACTTT
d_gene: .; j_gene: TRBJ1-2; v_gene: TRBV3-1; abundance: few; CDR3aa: CASSQGQTPTNYGYTF; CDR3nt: TGTGCCAGCAGCCAAGGACAGACCCCAACCAACTATGGCTACACCTTC
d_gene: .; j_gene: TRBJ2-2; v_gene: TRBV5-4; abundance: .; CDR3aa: CASSLALGFSNTGELFF; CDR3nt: TGTGCCAGCAGCTTGGCCTTGGGATTTTCGAACACCGGGGAGCTGTTTTTT
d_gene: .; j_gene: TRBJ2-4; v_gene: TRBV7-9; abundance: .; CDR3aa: CASSAGFSVAKNIQYF; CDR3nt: TGTGCCAGCAGCGCCGGATTCTCTGTAGCCAAAAACATTCAGTACTTC
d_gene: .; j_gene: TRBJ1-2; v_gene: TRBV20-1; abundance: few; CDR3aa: CSARTGEDALYGYTF; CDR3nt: TGCAGTGCTAGAACAGGAGAAGATGCTCTCTATGGCTACACCTTC
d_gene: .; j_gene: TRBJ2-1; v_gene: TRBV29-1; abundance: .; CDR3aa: CSIEGPYNEQFF; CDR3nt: TGCAGCATTGAAGGGCCTTACAATGAGCAGTTCTTC
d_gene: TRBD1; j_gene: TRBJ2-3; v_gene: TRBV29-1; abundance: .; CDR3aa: CSVEGTGNTDTQYF; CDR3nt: TGCAGCGTTGAAGGGACAGGGAACACAGATACGCAGTATTTT
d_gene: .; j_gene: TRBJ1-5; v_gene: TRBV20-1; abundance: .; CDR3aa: CSAKGGGSRSGRETNQPQHF; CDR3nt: TGCAGTGCCAAAGGAGGCGGTAGCCGGTCGGGCAGGGAGACGAATCAGCCCCAGCATTTT
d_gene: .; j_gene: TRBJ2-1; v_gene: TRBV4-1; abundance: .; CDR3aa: CASSLPTRRNEQFF; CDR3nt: TGCGCCAGCAGCCTCCCCACGCGGAGGAATGAGCAGTTCTTC
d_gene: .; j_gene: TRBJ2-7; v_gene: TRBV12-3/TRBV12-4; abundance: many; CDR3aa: CASSFRGSYEQYF; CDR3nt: TGTGCCAGCAGTTTTCGGGGGTCCTACGAGCAGTACTTC
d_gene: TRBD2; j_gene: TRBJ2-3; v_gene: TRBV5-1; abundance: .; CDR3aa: CASRREGPTDTQYF; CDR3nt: TGCGCCAGCAGGCGGGAGGGCCCGACAGATACGCAGTATTTT
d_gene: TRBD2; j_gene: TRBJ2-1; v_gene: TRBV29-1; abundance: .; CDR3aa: CSVEGGTSGGHEQFF; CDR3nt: TGCAGCGTTGAAGGAGGGACTAGCGGGGGGCATGAGCAGTTCTTC
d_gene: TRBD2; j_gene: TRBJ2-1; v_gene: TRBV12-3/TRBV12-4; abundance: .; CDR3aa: CASSFSRTSGKHNEQFF; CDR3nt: TGTGCCAGCAGTTTCAGTCGAACTAGCGGGAAACACAATGAGCAGTTCTTC
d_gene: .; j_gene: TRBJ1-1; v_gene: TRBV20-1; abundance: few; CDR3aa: CSAITQDRKAFF; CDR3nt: TGCAGTGCTATTACCCAGGACAGAAAAGCTTTCTTT
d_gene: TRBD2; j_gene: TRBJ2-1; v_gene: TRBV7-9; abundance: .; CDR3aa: CASSPGSLGLAVNNEQFF; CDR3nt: TGTGCCAGCAGCCCGGGATCCCTGGGACTAGCGGTTAACAATGAGCAGTTCTTC
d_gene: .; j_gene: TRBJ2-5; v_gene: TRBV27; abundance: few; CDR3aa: CASRTTLGDETQYF; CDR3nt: TGTGCCAGCAGAACAACGCTCGGCGATGAGACCCAGTACTTC
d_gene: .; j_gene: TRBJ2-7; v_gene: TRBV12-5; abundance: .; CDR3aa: CASGPGSNRAQVEPYEQYF; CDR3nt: TGTGCTAGTGGTCCCGGTAGCAACAGGGCCCAGGTGGAGCCCTACGAGCAGTACTTC
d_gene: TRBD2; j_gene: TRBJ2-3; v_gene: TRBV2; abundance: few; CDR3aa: CASSERASGRIADTQYF; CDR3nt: TGTGCCAGCAGTGAACGGGCTAGCGGGAGGATCGCAGATACGCAGTATTTT
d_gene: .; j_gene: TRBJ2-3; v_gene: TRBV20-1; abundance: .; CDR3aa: CSARGGGGQDTQYF; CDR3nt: TGCAGTGCTAGAGGAGGGGGGGGTCAAGATACGCAGTATTTT
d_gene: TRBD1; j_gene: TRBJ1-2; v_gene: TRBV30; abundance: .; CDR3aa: CAWGTGPSNYGYTF; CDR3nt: TGTGCCTGGGGGACAGGACCATCTAACTATGGCTACACCTTC
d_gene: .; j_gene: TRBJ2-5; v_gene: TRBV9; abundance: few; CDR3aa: CASSVALGLEETQYF; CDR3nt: TGTGCCAGCAGCGTAGCCCTGGGACTGGAAGAGACCCAGTACTTC
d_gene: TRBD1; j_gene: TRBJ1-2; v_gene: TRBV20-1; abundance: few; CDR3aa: CSASHRQGGGYTF; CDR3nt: TGCAGTGCTTCCCACCGACAGGGAGGTGGCTACACCTTC
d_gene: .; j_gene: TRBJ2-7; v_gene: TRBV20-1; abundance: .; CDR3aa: CSAPGPLADEQYF; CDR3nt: TGCAGTGCCCCGGGGCCTCTAGCCGACGAGCAGTACTTC
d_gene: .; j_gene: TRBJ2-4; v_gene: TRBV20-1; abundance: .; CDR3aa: CSARRGAKNIQYF; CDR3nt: TGCAGTGCTCGTCGGGGGGCCAAAAACATTCAGTACTTC
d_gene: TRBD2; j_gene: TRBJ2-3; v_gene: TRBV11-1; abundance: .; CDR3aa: CASSPTSGAGDTQYF; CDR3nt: TGTGCCAGCAGCCCGACTAGCGGGGCGGGTGATACGCAGTATTTT
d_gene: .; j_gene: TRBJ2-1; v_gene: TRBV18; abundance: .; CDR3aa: CASHHSGNAYNEQFF; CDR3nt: TGTGCCAGCCACCATTCGGGGAACGCCTACAATGAGCAGTTCTTC
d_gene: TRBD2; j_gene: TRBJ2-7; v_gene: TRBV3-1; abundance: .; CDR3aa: CASSQGWTSGWDEQYF; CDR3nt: TGTGCCAGCAGCCAAGGTTGGACTAGCGGGTGGGACGAGCAGTACTTC
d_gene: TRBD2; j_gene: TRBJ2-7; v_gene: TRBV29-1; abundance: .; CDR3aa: CSVSGLVKYEQYF; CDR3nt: TGCAGCGTTTCCGGACTAGTCAAGTACGAGCAGTACTTC
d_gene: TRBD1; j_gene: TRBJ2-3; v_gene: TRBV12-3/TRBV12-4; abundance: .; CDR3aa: CASRLRDSISTDTQYF; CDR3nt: TGTGCCAGCAGACTTAGGGACAGTATAAGCACAGATACGCAGTATTTT
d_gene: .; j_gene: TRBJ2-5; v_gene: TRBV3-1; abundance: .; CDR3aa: CASSRSLAGGQETQYF; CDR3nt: TGTGCCAGCAGCCGATCCCTCGCGGGCGGACAAGAGACCCAGTACTTC
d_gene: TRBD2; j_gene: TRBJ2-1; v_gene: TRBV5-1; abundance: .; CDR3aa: CASSLVAGARDEQFF; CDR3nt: TGCGCCAGCAGCTTGGTAGCGGGAGCTCGGGATGAGCAGTTCTTC
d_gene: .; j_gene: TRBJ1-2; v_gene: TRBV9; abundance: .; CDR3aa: CASSGVGSYGYTF; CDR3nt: TGTGCCAGCAGCGGGGTTGGATCCTATGGCTACACCTTC
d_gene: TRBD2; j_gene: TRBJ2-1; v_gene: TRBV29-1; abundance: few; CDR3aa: CSVEDRGLASGNEQFF; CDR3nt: TGCAGCGTTGAAGATCGGGGACTAGCTTCCGGGAATGAGCAGTTCTTC
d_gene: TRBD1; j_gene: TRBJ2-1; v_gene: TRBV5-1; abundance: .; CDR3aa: CASSVGTGRYNEQFF; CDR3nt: TGCGCCAGCAGCGTCGGGACAGGCCGTTACAATGAGCAGTTCTTC
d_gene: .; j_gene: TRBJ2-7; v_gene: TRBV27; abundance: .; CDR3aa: CASSRYPGQRYEQYF; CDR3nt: TGTGCCAGCAGTCGATACCCCGGACAGCGCTACGAGCAGTACTTC
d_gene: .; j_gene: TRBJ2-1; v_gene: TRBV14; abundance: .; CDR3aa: CASSPIGPGNEQFF; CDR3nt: TGTGCCAGCAGCCCTATCGGACCGGGAAATGAGCAGTTCTTC
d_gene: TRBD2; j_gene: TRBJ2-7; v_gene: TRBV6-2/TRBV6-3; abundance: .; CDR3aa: CASSYSRASGSYEQYF; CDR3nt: TGTGCCAGCAGTTACTCGAGGGCTAGCGGTTCCTACGAGCAGTACTTC
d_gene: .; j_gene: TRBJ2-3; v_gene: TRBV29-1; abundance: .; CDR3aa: CSVEDRSLGTDTQYF; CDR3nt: TGCAGCGTTGAAGATCGGAGCCTGGGCACAGATACGCAGTATTTT
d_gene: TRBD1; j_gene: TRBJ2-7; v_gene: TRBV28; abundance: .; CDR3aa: CASSSAGGTGGDYEQYF; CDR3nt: TGTGCCAGCAGTTCCGCAGGGGGGACAGGGGGAGACTACGAGCAGTACTTC
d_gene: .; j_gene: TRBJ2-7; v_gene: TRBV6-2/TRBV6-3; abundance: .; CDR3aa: CASRTWGHFAYEQYF; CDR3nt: TGTGCCAGCAGGACGTGGGGGCATTTCGCCTACGAGCAGTACTTC
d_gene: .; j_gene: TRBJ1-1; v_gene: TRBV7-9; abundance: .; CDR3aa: CASSLAVLDTEAFF; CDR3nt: TGTGCCAGCAGCTTAGCTGTGTTGGACACTGAAGCTTTCTTT
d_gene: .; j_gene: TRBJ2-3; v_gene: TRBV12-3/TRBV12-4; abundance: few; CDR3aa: CASRRRSDTQYF; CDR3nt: TGTGCCAGCAGACGAAGGTCGGATACGCAGTATTTT
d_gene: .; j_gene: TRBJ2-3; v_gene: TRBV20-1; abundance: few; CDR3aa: CSAPSGGADTQYF; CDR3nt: TGCAGTGCCCCTTCGGGGGGCGCAGATACGCAGTATTTT
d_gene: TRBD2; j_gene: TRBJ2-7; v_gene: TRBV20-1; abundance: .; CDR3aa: CSAVLAGGRHEQYF; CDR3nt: TGCAGTGCCGTCCTGGCGGGGGGGCGCCACGAGCAGTACTTC
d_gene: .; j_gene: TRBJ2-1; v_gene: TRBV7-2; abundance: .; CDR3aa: CASSLAGRGEQFF; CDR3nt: TGTGCCAGCAGCTTAGCGGGGCGAGGTGAGCAGTTCTTC
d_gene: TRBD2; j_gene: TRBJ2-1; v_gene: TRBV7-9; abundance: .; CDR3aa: CASRPSGGLINEQFF; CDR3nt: TGTGCCAGCAGACCCTCGGGGGGGCTAATCAATGAGCAGTTCTTC
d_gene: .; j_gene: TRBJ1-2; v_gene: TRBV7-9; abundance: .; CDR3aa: CASSLEDANYYGYTF; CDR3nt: TGTGCCAGCAGCTTAGAAGATGCCAACTACTATGGCTACACCTTC
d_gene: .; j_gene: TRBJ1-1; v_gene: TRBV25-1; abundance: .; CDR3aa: CASTDTGLLRGTEAFF; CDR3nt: TGTGCCAGCACCGATACGGGCCTTCTGAGGGGCACTGAAGCTTTCTTT
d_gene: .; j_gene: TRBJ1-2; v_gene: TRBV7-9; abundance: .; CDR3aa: CASSSLSGYNGYTF; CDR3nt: TGTGCCAGCAGCTCTCTCTCAGGGTATAACGGCTACACCTTC
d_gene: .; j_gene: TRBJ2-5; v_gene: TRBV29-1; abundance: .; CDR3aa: CSDPRTATEQYF; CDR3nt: TGCAGCGATCCCCGGACAGCCACGGAGCAGTACTTC
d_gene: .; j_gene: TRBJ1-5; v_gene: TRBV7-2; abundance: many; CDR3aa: CASSPQDSVNQPQHF; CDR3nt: TGTGCCAGCAGCCCCCAGGACAGCGTTAATCAGCCCCAGCATTTT
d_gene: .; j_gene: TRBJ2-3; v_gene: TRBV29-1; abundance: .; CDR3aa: CSVDPRNLLADTQYF; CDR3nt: TGCAGCGTTGACCCAAGGAACCTTCTGGCCGATACGCAGTATTTT
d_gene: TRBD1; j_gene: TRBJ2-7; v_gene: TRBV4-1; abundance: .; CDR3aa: CASSLSGQGEGEQYF; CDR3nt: TGCGCCAGCAGCCTATCAGGACAGGGCGAAGGCGAGCAGTACTTC
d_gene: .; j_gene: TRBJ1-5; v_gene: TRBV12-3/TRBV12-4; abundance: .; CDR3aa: CASSAHGDINQPQHF; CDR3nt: TGTGCCAGCAGTGCCCACGGGGACATAAATCAGCCCCAGCATTTT
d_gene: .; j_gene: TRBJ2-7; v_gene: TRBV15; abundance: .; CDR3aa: CATSRDKGHPYEQYF; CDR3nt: TGTGCCACCAGCAGGGACAAGGGACACCCCTACGAGCAGTACTTC